The 32 T cell receptor beta chains below all came from one sample that was sequenced in a study of blood T cell repertoires in COVID-19. Profiling relied on immunoSEQ multiplex PCR, and the TCRdb table lists in-frame clones only, not all of them. The repertoire consists of about 160,000 clones, with around 87% occurring once and the leading ten covering under 15%. Source material: peripheral blood. These receptors were collected from a man between 18 and 35 years old with COVID-19, enrolled during active disease.

The rearrangement joins TRBV7-6 to TRBJ1-3; D gene ambiguous. Germline CDR1 and CDR2: SGHVS and FNYEAQ. V lost 2 bases, J lost 4 bases, and 9 bases lay in between. This CDR3 region has 14 residues. In nucleotides, the CDR3 is TGTGCCAGCAGCTTATCGGGGTACGGAAACACCATATATTTT. Encoded protein: CASSLSGYGNTIYF.

This clone showed up just once. The chain is built from TRBV28 and TRBJ1-1, with 9 bases fitting TRBD1. The CDR3 runs to 16 residues. Germline V gene lookup returns CDR1 MDHEN and CDR2 SYDVKM. With V trimmed by 6 bases and J by 1 base, 9 bases remained unmatched. The CDR3 region has the DNA TGTGCCAGCAGCGCCGTTACAGGGGGCGGGAACACTGAAGCTTTCTTT. Protein product: CASSAVTGGGNTEAFF.

The chain joins TRBV5-6 to TRBJ2-1; D remains unclear. This CDR3 is 17 amino acids long. The V end lost 0 bases, the J end lost 0 bases, and 13 bases lay between the germline ends. Germline V gene data show CDR1 as SGHDT and CDR2 as YYEEEE. In nucleotides, the CDR3 is TGTGCCAGCAGCTTGGTTACTGCTCTAAGCTCCTACAATGAGCAGTTCTTC. This sequence encodes CASSLVTALSSYNEQFF.

The chain combines TRBV28 with TRBJ2-4, with TRBD2 matching 10 bases. CDR1 and CDR2 from the germline V gene are MDHEN and SYDVKM. V shed 6 bases, J shed 3 bases, and the junction held 17 bases outside the gene matches. The CDR3 loop spans 19 amino acids. The CDR3 sequence is CASSLYWLAGAGSKNIQYF. The DNA for the CDR3 is TGTGCCAGCAGCCTTTATTGGCTAGCGGGAGCCGGGAGCAAAAACATTCAGTACTTC.

This chain uses TRBV7-8 with TRBJ2-1; 8 nucleotides line up with TRBD2. Trimming took 5 bases from V and 8 from J; bases not matched to a gene: 11. The CDR3 has 15 amino acids. Germline values: CDR1 SGHVS, CDR2 FQNEAQ. CDR3 loop: CASSPYGAGADEQFF. The CDR3, as DNA: TGTGCCAGCAGCCCTTACGGAGCGGGAGCGGATGAGCAGTTCTTC. The variable domain in full, with the rest retrieved from reference TRBV7-8 and TRBJ2-1, is GAGVSQSPRYKVAKRGQDVALRCDPISGHVSLFWYQQALGQGPEFLTYFQNEAQLDKSGLPSDRFFAERPEGSVSTLKIQRTQQEDSAVYLCASSPYGAGADEQFFGPGTRLTVL.

The rearrangement joins TRBV6-2 or TRBV6-3 to TRBJ2-4; 8 bases map to TRBD1. Trimming cost V 4 bases and J 3 bases; bases outside gene matches: 8. This CDR3 is built from 16 residues. The germline V gene has CDR1 MNHEY and CDR2 SVGEGT. The CDR3 loop reads CASSSGQGAIKNIQYF. The CDR3 DNA follows: TGTGCCAGCAGTTCCGGACAGGGAGCGATCAAAAACATTCAGTACTTC.

The chain has TRBV29-1 and TRBJ1-1; D unresolved. This CDR3 has 18 residues. Per germline, CDR1 SQVTM and CDR2 ANQGSEA. V dropped 3 bases and J dropped 4 bases, with 27 bases sitting between them. CDR3 region: CSVDFIGYPGRSSTEAFF. Here the CDR3 DNA reads TGCAGCGTTGATTTCATCGGGTATCCGGGTCGCTCAAGCACTGAAGCTTTCTTT.

This clone was observed once. The V call is TRBV5-5, the J call TRBJ1-3; D is undetermined. V was cut by 0 bases and J by 0 bases, with 10 bases left in between. CDR3 length: 16 amino acids. Looked up from germline, CDR1 is SGHKS and CDR2 is YYEKEE (reference sequence). The CDR3 loop is CASSLESRGSGNTIYF. In nucleotides, the CDR3 is TGTGCCAGCAGCTTGGAATCACGCGGCTCTGGAAACACCATATATTTT.

This clone appeared a single time. This rearrangement joins TRBV19 to TRBJ2-3, with D perhaps TRBD1 (5 bases). The CDR3 spans 16 residues. Germline-derived CDR1 and CDR2 are LNHDA and SQIVND (reference sequence). V was clipped by 5 bases and J by 6 bases, with 21 bases between them. The CDR3 loop reads CASSAQGTGVPDTQYF. CDR3 nucleotides: TGTGCCAGTAGTGCCCAGGGTACTGGGGTACCCGATACGCAGTATTTT.

The rearrangement joins TRBV5-1 to TRBJ1-1; D is unresolved. The ends were cut back, 2 bases at V and 10 bases at J, with 15 bases in the middle. The CDR3 runs 13 residues. Germline CDR1 SGHRS, CDR2 YFSETQ. CDR3 coding DNA: TGCGCCAGCAGCTTAGGAGCTGAGTTTGGAGCTTTCTTT. Protein product: CASSLGAEFGAFF.

The chain recombines TRBV7-2 with TRBJ2-1; 7 positions match TRBD1. V shed 5 bases and J 3 bases; nucleotides not matched to a gene: 7. The germline CDR1 and CDR2 sequences are SGHTA and FQGNSA. This CDR3 has 15 residues. Here the CDR3 reads CASSLTGNRYNEQFF. In nucleotides, the CDR3 is TGTGCCAGCAGCCTGACAGGGAATCGCTACAATGAGCAGTTCTTC.

This clone appeared a single time. The chain joins TRBV19 to TRBJ1-1, with unresolved D. This CDR3 is 12 amino acids long. Germline CDR1 LNHDA, CDR2 SQIVND (reference sequence). V was trimmed by 7 bases and J by 0 bases, leaving 6 bases between them. The CDR3 DNA is TGTGCCAGTAAATTCATGAACACTGAAGCTTTCTTT. Residues: CASKFMNTEAFF.

V and J are TRBV6-2 or TRBV6-3 and TRBJ1-4; TRBD1 is a possible D gene (5 bases). With 4 bases removed from V and 13 bases from J, the gap between germline ends came to 22 bases. Germline assignment: CDR1 MNHEY and CDR2 SVGEGT. CDR3 size: 15 residues. CDR3 sequence reads: CASSSPGTKKSVLFF. CDR3 nucleotides: TGTGCCAGCAGTTCCCCTGGGACTAAAAAGTCGGTACTGTTTTTT.

Only a few counts were recorded for this clone. The V gene is TRBV9, the J gene TRBJ2-1, with D maybe TRBD2 (6 bases). Germline values: CDR1 SGDLS, CDR2 YYNGEE. V was trimmed by 4 bases and J by 0 bases, leaving 8 bases between them. The CDR3 contains 14 residues. The CDR3 here is CASSFGSSYNEQFF. The CDR3, as DNA: TGTGCCAGCAGCTTCGGGAGCTCCTACAATGAGCAGTTCTTC.

DNA of the CDR3: TGCGCCAGCAGCTTGAGGACAGGGGACACAGATACGCAGTATTTT. Protein: CASSLRTGDTDTQYF. The chain recombines TRBV5-1 with TRBJ2-3; TRBD1 aligns across 9 bases. The CDR3 is made up of 15 amino acids. V dropped 1 base and J dropped 2; count of bases not matched to a gene: 2. The germline V gene has CDR1 SGHRS and CDR2 YFSETQ.

V is TRBV12-3 or TRBV12-4 and J is TRBJ2-1; D not resolved. Trimming took off 3 bases at V and 8 bases at J, with 8 bases between the two ends. This CDR3 is 12 amino acids long. The CDR3 coding sequence is TGTGCCAGCAGTTTCGTTATGTATGAGCAGTTCTTC. This codes for CASSFVMYEQFF.

The chain employs TRBV7-2 and TRBJ2-7; the match to TRBD2 covers 7 bases. The junction had 10 bases not matched to a gene; V was cut back by 0 bases and J by 5 bases. Germline V gene data show CDR1 as SGHTA and CDR2 as FQGNSA. This CDR3 contains 16 residues. The CDR3 nucleotides are TGTGCCAGCAGCTTAGCGTGGGGTGGCGGGAGCCACGAGCAGTACTTC. Its translation: CASSLAWGGGSHEQYF.

A single count supports this clone. V usage is TRBV21-1 and J usage is TRBJ2-1; the table calls TRBD1, which could not be checked here. TRBV21-1 is an annotated pseudogene. The CDR3 runs to 15 residues. CDR3 nucleotide sequence: TGTGCCAGCAGTAGACAGTCCTTACACTACAATGAGCAGTTCTTC. This translates into CASSRQSLHYNEQFF.

The chain carries TRBV10-1 and TRBJ2-7, with TRBD2 as a possible D gene (6 bases). This CDR3 region has 13 residues. The germline V gene has CDR1 WNHNN and CDR2 SYGVQD (reference sequence). V was trimmed by 4 bases and J by 6 bases, leaving 13 bases between them. In nucleotides, the CDR3 is TGCGCCAGCAGTGTCTCCGGGACTTCCGAGCAGTACTTC. The encoded protein is CASSVSGTSEQYF.

This chain links TRBV19 with TRBJ1-1, with no clear D. In germline, CDR1 is LNHDA, CDR2 SQIVND (reference sequence). V was shortened by 1 base and J by 4 bases, with 13 bases between the two germline ends. This CDR3 is 15 amino acids long. CDR3 residues: CASSIAGGGPTEAFF. CDR3 bases: TGTGCCAGTAGTATAGCTGGAGGCGGACCCACTGAAGCTTTCTTT.

This clone has more than one count but fewer than ten. This chain joins TRBV11-2 and TRBJ2-3; 10 bases are shared with TRBD2. Germline V gene lookup returns CDR1 SGHAT and CDR2 FQNNGV. V trimming: 5 bases; J trimming: 5 bases; junction bases outside the gene matches: 7. CDR3 length: 15 amino acids. The DNA for the CDR3 is TGTGCCAGCAGCCAAGCGGGAGGGCCGGGAGATACGCAGTATTTT. Amino acids: CASSQAGGPGDTQYF.

The rearrangement joins TRBV27 to TRBJ2-7; D uncertain. Looked up from germline, CDR1 is MNHEY and CDR2 is SMNVEV (reference sequence). Trimming left V 3 bases short and J 7 bases short, with 13 bases between. The length of the CDR3 is 13 residues. The CDR3 here is CASSFLLPVEQYF. For the CDR3, the DNA is TGTGCCAGCAGTTTTCTCCTTCCGGTGGAGCAGTACTTC.

The chain uses TRBV5-6 and TRBJ2-2; 14 bases align to TRBD2. This CDR3 has 16 residues. Per germline, CDR1 SGHDT and CDR2 YYEEEE. Losses at the gene ends were 5 bases for V and 5 bases for J; bases not matched to a gene: 5. The CDR3 DNA reads TGTGCCAGCAGGTACGGGACTAGCGGGAGTACCGGGGAGCTGTTTTTT. Amino acids: CASRYGTSGSTGELFF.

The rearrangement uses TRBV27 and TRBJ1-5; possibly TRBD1 for D (6 bases). The V end was cut by 2 bases, the J end by 5 bases, with 13 bases between. CDR1 is MNHEY, CDR2 SMNVEV, per germline (reference sequence). This CDR3 comprises 15 residues. Here the CDR3 DNA reads TGTGCCAGCAGTTTAAACAGGGAAGCTTATCAGCCCCAGCATTTT. It is translated as CASSLNREAYQPQHF.

The chain recombines TRBV28 with TRBJ1-1, with D maybe TRBD1 (6 bases). Deletions cut 1 base from V and 7 bases from J, with 13 bases between. CDR3 length: 14 amino acids. The V gene's germline CDR1 is MDHEN and CDR2 SYDVKM. The CDR3 bases are TGTGCCAGCAGTTTATTATCGAGGACAGATGAAGCTTTCTTT. This codes for CASSLLSRTDEAFF.

The chain recombines TRBV7-8 with TRBJ1-5; TRBD1 is a possible D gene (5 bases). The ends were cut back, 4 bases at V and 4 bases at J, with 14 bases in the middle. CDR1 SGHVS and CDR2 FQNEAQ come from the germline V gene. The CDR3 contains 15 residues. The DNA for the CDR3 is TGTGCCAGCAGCTCAATGCAGGGATTTAATCAGCCCCAGCATTTT. Its protein product is CASSSMQGFNQPQHF.

The rearrangement uses TRBV5-8 and TRBJ2-5; the match to TRBD2 covers 16 bases. CDR3 size: 16 residues. Germline V gene lookup returns CDR1 SGHTS and CDR2 YDEGEE. V trimming: 4 bases; J trimming: 3 bases; junction bases outside the gene matches: 3. The CDR3 reads CASSLGLAGGKETQYF. The DNA for the CDR3 is TGTGCCAGCAGCCTGGGACTAGCGGGGGGGAAAGAGACCCAGTACTTC.

The chain combines TRBV6-5 with TRBJ1-1; D call uncertain. The CDR3 runs to 14 residues. Germline V lookup: CDR1 MNHEY, CDR2 SVGAGI. V lost 2 bases, J lost 0 bases, and 7 bases lay in between. The CDR3 sequence: CASSYREVNTEAFF. DNA for the CDR3: TGTGCCAGCAGTTACAGGGAGGTGAACACTGAAGCTTTCTTT.

The chain uses TRBV2 and TRBJ2-7, with D possibly TRBD2 on 5 matching bases. The CDR3 totals 10 residues. In germline, CDR1 is SNHLY, CDR2 FYNNEI. Trimming cost V 3 bases and J 12 bases, with 9 bases left between them. The CDR3 sequence is CASSDSGPYF. The CDR3 DNA reads as TGTGCCAGCAGTGACAGCGGACCGTACTTC. Combining the CDR3 with reference TRBV2 and TRBJ2-7 gives the whole variable domain EPEVTQTPSHQVTQMGQEVILRCVPISNHLYFYWYRQILGQKVEFLVSFYNNEISEKSEIFDDQFSVERPDGSNFTLKIRSTKLEDSAMYFCASSDSGPYFGPGTRLTVT.

The chain is built from TRBV11-3 and TRBJ2-3, with a possible D match to TRBD1 (6 bases). Germline V CDR1 and CDR2: SGHNT, YENEEA. Trimming stripped 4 bases from V and 0 bases from J, with 8 bases between. The CDR3 contains 14 residues. The CDR3 DNA is TGTGCCAGCAGCTCAGGGGCTAGCACAGATACGCAGTATTTT. Translated: CASSSGASTDTQYF.

The chain carries TRBV28 and TRBJ2-3; 14 positions agree with TRBD2. This CDR3 has 18 residues. V shed 5 bases and J 2 bases; nucleotides not matched to a gene: 9. The germline gives CDR1 MDHEN, CDR2 SYDVKM. The DNA for the CDR3 is TGTGCCAGCAGTCCGGGACTAGCGGGAGAGGGATCCACAGATACGCAGTATTTT. Protein: CASSPGLAGEGSTDTQYF.

The gene calls are TRBV30 and TRBJ2-5; a possible D gene is TRBD2 (6 bases). The CDR3 runs to 16 residues. CDR1 and CDR2 from the germline V gene are GTSNPN and SVGIG (reference sequence). The V gene lost 2 bases and the J gene lost 4 bases, with 20 bases spanning the gap. CDR3 nucleotides: TGTGCCTGGAGTACAGGAGGAATCCGGGGGTTAGAGACCCAGTACTTC. This sequence encodes CAWSTGGIRGLETQYF.